This is a list of T cell receptor beta chains from one sample in a study of vaccination and CD4 T cells after COVID-19. Their specific antigens are unknown. Each CDR3 protein is one row after TCRdb ran MiXCR on the PCR reads. The sample has 4,600 or so distinct CDR3 sequences; approximately 58% are singletons. The material sequenced was CD4+ T cells from blood, cultured in vitro. These receptors were collected from a human donor in good health. Each CDR3 is given with its conserved first and last residue. A D gene is named only where the DNA matches it firmly. Size tells how often a clone was seen (once, few, many) or the class of an expanded clone, and some rows leave it out.

cdr3_nt	cdr3_aa	clone_size	j_call	v_call	d_call
TGTGCCAGCAGCTTGACTAGCGGGGAGTCCTACGAGCAGTACTTC	CASSLTSGESYEQYF	-	TRBJ2-7	TRBV11-2	TRBD2
TGTGCCAGCAGTCCCCCGACTAAACCCTCCTACGAGCAGTACTTC	CASSPPTKPSYEQYF	-	TRBJ2-7	TRBV28	-
TGTGCCAGCAAGACCGGTGGGAGCAATCAGCCCCAGCATTTT	CASKTGGSNQPQHF	-	TRBJ1-5	TRBV6-2/TRBV6-3	-
TGTGCCATCAGCAAGACAGGGAACACAGATACGCAGTATTTT	CAISKTGNTDTQYF	-	TRBJ2-3	TRBV10-3	TRBD1
TGCAGCGTTGGTAGTTTAAGGACCGGGGAGCTGTTTTTT	CSVGSLRTGELFF	-	TRBJ2-2	TRBV29-1	-
TGTGCCAGCAGCCCAGGGACAGGGATGGCCAAAAACATTCAGTACTTC	CASSPGTGMAKNIQYF	-	TRBJ2-4	TRBV7-2	TRBD1
-	CASRPGGLKETQYFGSPVDTQYF	once	TRBJ2-3	TRBV28	-
TGCAGTGCTAGAGAACCCCTAGCGGTCCTCACCTACGAGCAGTACTTC	CSAREPLAVLTYEQYF	-	TRBJ2-7	TRBV20-1	TRBD2
TGTGCCAGCAGCTTGGGTGTAGGGACAGGGGTCTATGGCTACACCTTC	CASSLGVGTGVYGYTF	-	TRBJ1-2	TRBV7-9	TRBD1
TGCGCCAGCAGCCAACAGGTAGCGGGGAGCACAGATACGCAGTATTTT	CASSQQVAGSTDTQYF	-	TRBJ2-3	TRBV4-1	TRBD2
TGTGCCAGCTCACCACTCTCAGGTGACGGCTACACCTTC	CASSPLSGDGYTF	-	TRBJ1-2	TRBV18	-
TGTGCCAGCAGCTTGTGGACGCACTCTAACTATGGCTACACCTTC	CASSLWTHSNYGYTF	-	TRBJ1-2	TRBV5-4	-
TGTGCCAGCAGGGGAGGTCCCCAGACAGGGCCCATTGAAGCTTTCTTT	CASRGGPQTGPIEAFF	-	TRBJ1-1	TRBV6-1	TRBD1
TGTGCCAGCAGCCTCGAGGGTGGGGGCAATGAGCAGTTCTTC	CASSLEGGGNEQFF	-	TRBJ2-1	TRBV7-9	-
TGCGCCAGCAGCCACGACAGGAGGGGTACTGAAGCTTTCTTT	CASSHDRRGTEAFF	-	TRBJ1-1	TRBV4-1	-
TGTGCCAGCAGTGCCGCCGCCTACGAGCAGTACTTC	CASSAAAYEQYF	once	TRBJ2-7	TRBV2	-
TGCAGTGCTAGGGTGGAGGGGATAACGTGGGGTACGCAGTATTTT	CSARVEGITWGTQYF	-	TRBJ2-3	TRBV20-1	-
TGTGCCAGCAGCTTAGGCGGGGGGCCGGTAAATACGCAGTATTTT	CASSLGGGPVNTQYF	-	TRBJ2-3	TRBV5-4	TRBD2
TGTGCCAGCAGTTACCGTAGCAGCATGAACACTGAAGCTTTCTTT	CASSYRSSMNTEAFF	-	TRBJ1-1	TRBV6-2/TRBV6-3	-
TGTGCCAGCAGCCTCCTCGGGGCAGGGACTAACTATGGCTACACCTTC	CASSLLGAGTNYGYTF	-	TRBJ1-2	TRBV7-2	-
TGCGCCAGCAGCCAAGCAGAGACCCAGTACTTC	CASSQAETQYF	-	TRBJ2-5	TRBV4-1	-
TGTGCCAGCAGACTCCAGGGGGGTAGCAATCAGCCCCAGCATTTT	CASRLQGGSNQPQHF	once	TRBJ1-5	TRBV6-2/TRBV6-3	TRBD1
TGTGCCAGCAGTGAAAGCCTGGACAGGGGAGGCTATGGCTACACCTTC	CASSESLDRGGYGYTF	-	TRBJ1-2	TRBV6-1	TRBD1
TGTGCCACCTCGCCGGAGTTTGGCCGCTATGGCTACACCTTC	CATSPEFGRYGYTF	-	TRBJ1-2	TRBV27	-
TGCAGTGCTAGAGATTGGGGGACCACGGAAGAGACCCAGTACTTC	CSARDWGTTEETQYF	-	TRBJ2-5	TRBV20-1	-